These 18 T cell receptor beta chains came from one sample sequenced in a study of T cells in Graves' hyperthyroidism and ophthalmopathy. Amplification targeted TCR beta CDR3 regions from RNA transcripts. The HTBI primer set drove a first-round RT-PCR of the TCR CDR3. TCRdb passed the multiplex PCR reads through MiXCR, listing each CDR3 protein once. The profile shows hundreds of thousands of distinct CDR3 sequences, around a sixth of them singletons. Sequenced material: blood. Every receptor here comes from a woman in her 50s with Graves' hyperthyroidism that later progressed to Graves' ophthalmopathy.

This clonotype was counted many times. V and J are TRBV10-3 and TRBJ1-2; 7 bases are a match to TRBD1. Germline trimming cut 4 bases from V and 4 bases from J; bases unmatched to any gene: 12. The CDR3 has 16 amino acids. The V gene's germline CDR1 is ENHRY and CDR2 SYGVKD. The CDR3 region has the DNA TGTGCCATCAGTGGGATGGAACAGGGGAACAGCTATGGCTACACCTTC. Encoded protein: CAISGMEQGNSYGYTF.

This CDR3 reads CASSSDRPPGQGKLFF. Here the CDR3 DNA reads TGTGCCAGCAGCTCGGACAGACCCCCTGGTCAAGGAAAACTGTTTTTT. The genes are TRBV7-9 and TRBJ1-4; TRBD1 might be the D (6 bases). Trimming removed 4 bases from V and 10 bases from J, with 22 bases in between. Per the germline V gene, CDR1 is SEHNR and CDR2 is FQNEAQ (reference sequence). The CDR3 spans 16 residues.

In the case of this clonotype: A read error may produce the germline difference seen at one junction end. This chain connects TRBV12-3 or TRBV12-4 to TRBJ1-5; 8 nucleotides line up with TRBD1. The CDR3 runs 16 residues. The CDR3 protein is CASSPIGQGHNQLQHF. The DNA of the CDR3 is TGTGCCAGCAGTCCCATCGGACAGGGCCACAATCAGCTCCAGCATTTT.

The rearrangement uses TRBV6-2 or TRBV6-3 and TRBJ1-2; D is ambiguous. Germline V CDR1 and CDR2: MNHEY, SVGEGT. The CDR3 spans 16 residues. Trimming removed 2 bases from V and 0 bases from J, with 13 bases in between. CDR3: CASSYEDSKSNYGYTF. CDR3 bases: TGTGCCAGCAGTTACGAAGATTCTAAGTCTAACTATGGCTACACCTTC.

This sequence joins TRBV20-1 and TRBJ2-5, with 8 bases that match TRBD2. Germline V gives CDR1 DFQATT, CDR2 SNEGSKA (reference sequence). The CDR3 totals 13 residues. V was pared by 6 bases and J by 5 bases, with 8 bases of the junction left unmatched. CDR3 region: CSATAGGRETQYF. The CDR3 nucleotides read TGCAGTGCGACCGCGGGGGGCCGGGAGACCCAGTACTTC.

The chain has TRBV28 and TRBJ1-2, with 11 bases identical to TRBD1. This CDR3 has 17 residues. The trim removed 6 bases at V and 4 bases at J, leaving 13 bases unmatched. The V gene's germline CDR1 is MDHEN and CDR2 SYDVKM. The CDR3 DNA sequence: TGTGCCAGCAGCCCGGGGACAGGGGGGACCCTAGGCTATGGCTACACCTTC. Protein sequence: CASSPGTGGTLGYGYTF.

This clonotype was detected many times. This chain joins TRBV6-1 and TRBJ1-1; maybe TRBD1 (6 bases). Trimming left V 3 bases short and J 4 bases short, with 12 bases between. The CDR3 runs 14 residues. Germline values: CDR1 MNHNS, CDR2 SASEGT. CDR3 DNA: TGTGCCAGCAGTGAGGCAGGGGTTAGCACTGAAGCTTTCTTT. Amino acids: CASSEAGVSTEAFF.

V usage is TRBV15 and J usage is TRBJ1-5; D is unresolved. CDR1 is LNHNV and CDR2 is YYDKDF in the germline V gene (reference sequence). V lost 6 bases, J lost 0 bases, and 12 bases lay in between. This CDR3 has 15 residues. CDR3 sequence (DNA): TGTGCCACCAGGGCCGGGCAAAATAGCAATCAGCCCCAGCATTTT. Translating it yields CATRAGQNSNQPQHF.

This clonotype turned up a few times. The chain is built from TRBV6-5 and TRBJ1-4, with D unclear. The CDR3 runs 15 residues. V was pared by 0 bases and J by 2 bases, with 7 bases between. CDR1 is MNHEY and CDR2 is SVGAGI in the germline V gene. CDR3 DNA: TGTGCCAGCAGTTACTCTCCTCAGACTAATGAAAAACTGTTTTTT. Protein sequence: CASSYSPQTNEKLFF.

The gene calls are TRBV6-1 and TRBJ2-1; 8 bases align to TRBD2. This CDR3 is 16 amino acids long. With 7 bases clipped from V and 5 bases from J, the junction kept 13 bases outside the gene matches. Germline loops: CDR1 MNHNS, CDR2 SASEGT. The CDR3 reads CASKRGLAGGNNEQFF. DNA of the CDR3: TGTGCCAGCAAACGAGGGCTAGCGGGTGGAAACAATGAGCAGTTCTTC.

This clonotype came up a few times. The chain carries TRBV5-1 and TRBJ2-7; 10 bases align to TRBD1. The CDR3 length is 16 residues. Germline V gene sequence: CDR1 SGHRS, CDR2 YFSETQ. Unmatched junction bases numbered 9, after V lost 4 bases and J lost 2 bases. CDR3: CASSAGRDRGTYEQYF. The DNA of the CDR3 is TGCGCCAGCAGCGCGGGCCGGGACAGGGGAACCTACGAGCAGTACTTC.

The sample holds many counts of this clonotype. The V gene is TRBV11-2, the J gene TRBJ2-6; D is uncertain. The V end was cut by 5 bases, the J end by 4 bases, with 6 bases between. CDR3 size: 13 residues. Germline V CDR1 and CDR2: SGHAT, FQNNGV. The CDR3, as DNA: TGTGCCAGCAGCCCGCCCGGGGCCAACGTCCTGACTTTC. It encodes CASSPPGANVLTF.

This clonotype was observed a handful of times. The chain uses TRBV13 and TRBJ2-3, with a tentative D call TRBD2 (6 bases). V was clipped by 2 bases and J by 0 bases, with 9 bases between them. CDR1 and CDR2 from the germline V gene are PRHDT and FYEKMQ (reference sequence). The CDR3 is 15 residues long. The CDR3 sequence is CASSLIGTSTDTQYF. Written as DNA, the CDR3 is TGTGCCAGCAGCTTAATAGGGACTAGCACAGATACGCAGTATTTT.

CDR3 sequence (DNA): TGTGCCAGCAGCGTCTCAACAGGGAACTATGGCTACACCTTC. As protein: CASSVSTGNYGYTF. The rearrangement uses TRBV7-8 and TRBJ1-2, with D possibly matching TRBD1 (6 bases). V was pared by 5 bases and J by 2 bases, with 12 bases between. This CDR3 comprises 14 residues. In germline, CDR1 is SGHVS, CDR2 FQNEAQ.

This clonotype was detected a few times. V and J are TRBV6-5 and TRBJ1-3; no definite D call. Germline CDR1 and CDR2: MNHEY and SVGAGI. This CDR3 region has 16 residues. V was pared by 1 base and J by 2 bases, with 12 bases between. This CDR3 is CASSYYGSQTGNTIYF. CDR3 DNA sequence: TGTGCCAGCAGTTACTACGGGAGTCAGACTGGAAACACCATATATTTT.

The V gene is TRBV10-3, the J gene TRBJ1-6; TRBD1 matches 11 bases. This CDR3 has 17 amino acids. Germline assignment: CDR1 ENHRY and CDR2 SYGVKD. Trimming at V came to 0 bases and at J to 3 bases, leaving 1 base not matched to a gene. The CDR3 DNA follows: TGTGCCATCAGTGAGTCGGGGACAGGGGGCTATAATTCACCCCTCCACTTT. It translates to CAISESGTGGYNSPLHF.

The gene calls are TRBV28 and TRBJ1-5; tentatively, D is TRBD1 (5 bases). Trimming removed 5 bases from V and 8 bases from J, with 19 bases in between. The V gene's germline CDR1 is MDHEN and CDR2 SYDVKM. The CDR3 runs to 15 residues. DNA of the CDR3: TGTGCCAGCAGTCTCCCCGGGGCCGGAAAAAAGCCCCAGCATTTT. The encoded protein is CASSLPGAGKKPQHF. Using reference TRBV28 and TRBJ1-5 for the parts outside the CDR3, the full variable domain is DVKVTQSSRYLVKRTGEKVFLECVQDMDHENMFWYRQDPGLGLRLIYFSYDVKMKEKGDIPEGYSVSREKKERFSLILESASTNQTSMYLCASSLPGAGKKPQHFGDGTRLSIL.

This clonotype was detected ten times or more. CDR3 sequence: CASSPRDRGSTNEKLFF. CDR3 DNA: TGTGCCAGCTCACCCCGGGACAGGGGATCAACTAATGAAAAACTGTTTTTT. The chain joins TRBV18 to TRBJ1-4; 10 bases are a match to TRBD1. This CDR3 is 17 amino acids long. CDR1 and CDR2 from the germline V gene are KGHSH and LQKENI. The V gene end was trimmed by 3 bases and the J gene end by 0 bases; junction bases not matched to a gene: 4. The whole variable domain, remainder taken from reference TRBV18 and TRBJ1-4, is NAGVMQNPRHLVRRRGQEARLRCSPMKGHSHVYWYRQLPEEGLKFMVYLQKENIIDESGMPKERFSAEFPKEGPSILRIQQVVRGDSAAYFCASSPRDRGSTNEKLFFGSGTQLSVL.